This TCR beta chain was obtained from a study of CD8+ T cells in alopecia areata. Study-wide context: Affected scalp percentage determined the severity score of treated patients. Study-wide results and limits: Treatment with tofacitinib significantly lowered scalp clonality and reduced expanded CD8+ clones among the top 100.

Regarding treatment: oral pan-JAK inhibitor, 5-10 mg twice daily. Alopecia areata patients had lesional scalp punch biopsies and peripheral blood taken from them. Comment on this clone: Antigen specificity is unknown.

RNA was isolated and reverse transcribed to cDNA, the sequencing template. Sequencing used immunoSEQ multiplex PCR; TCRdb keeps in-frame clones, though not all of them. The sample lists approximately 100,000 clones, more than 75% occurring once. V was pared by 2 bases and J by 4 bases, with 17 bases between. The germline V gene has CDR1 ENHRY and CDR2 SYGVKD. CDR3 length: 16 amino acids. The TCR sequence derives from a human donor with alopecia areata. This chain links TRBV10-3 with TRBJ1-1, with a weak D call TRBD1 (5 bases). The sequencing used CD8+ T cells sorted from blood, collected between weeks 30 and 35, from a patient treated with tofacitinib. For the CDR3, the DNA is TGTGCCATCAGTGAGGAGCCGGGGGGGGTCGCCACTGAAGCTTTCTTT. Amino acid sequence: CAISEEPGGVATEAFF.